The 17 T cell receptor beta chains reported below all come from one sample, sequenced in a study of naive CD8 T cells in extremely preterm neonates. Extremely preterm births at roughly 22-27 weeks of gestation supplied the samples. These receptors lack a known antigen. Findings and limits, study-wide: Compared with older groups, preterm CDR3s were shorter, with fewer N additions and less trimming.

Measured with immunoSEQ multiplex PCR; TCRdb has only the in-frame clones, and not every one. This sample has tens of thousands of clones, with approximately 90% found just once. Sequencing input: naive CD8+ T cells from cord blood. The receptors stem from a boy who was born preterm.

V usage is TRBV9 and J usage is TRBJ1-2, with a weak D call TRBD1 (5 bases). The V and J ends lost 5 bases and 0 bases respectively, with 5 bases between them. This CDR3 contains 12 residues. Germline V gives CDR1 SGDLS, CDR2 YYNGEE. The CDR3 coding sequence is TGTGCCAGCAGGACAGCTAACTATGGCTACACCTTC. This codes for CASRTANYGYTF.

This rearrangement joins TRBV9 to TRBJ1-1; no definite D call. The germline CDR1 and CDR2 sequences are SGDLS and YYNGEE. Trimming took off 0 bases at V and 5 bases at J, with 8 bases between the two ends. This CDR3 has 13 residues. The CDR3 sequence is CASSVGWATEAFF. Here the CDR3 DNA reads TGTGCCAGCAGCGTAGGGTGGGCGACTGAAGCTTTCTTT.

This chain connects TRBV7-2 to TRBJ2-1, with D maybe TRBD2 (5 bases). The length of the CDR3 is 15 residues. CDR1 and CDR2 from the germline V gene are SGHTA and FQGNSA. The V end lost 2 bases, the J end lost 2 bases, and 10 bases lay between the germline ends. The CDR3 loop is CASSLSQRPYNEQFF. CDR3 nucleotides: TGTGCCAGCAGCTTATCCCAGCGGCCCTACAATGAGCAGTTCTTC.

This clone was seen only once. The same CDR3 arises from other DNA sequences in this sample as well. The chain is built from TRBV27 and TRBJ1-5; D gene unclear. CDR3 length: 12 amino acids. Germline V gene lookup returns CDR1 MNHEY and CDR2 SMNVEV (reference sequence). V lost 3 bases, J lost 0 bases, and 0 bases lay in between. The DNA of the CDR3 is TGTGCCAGCAGTTTTAGCAATCAGCCCCAGCATTTT. It codes for CASSFSNQPQHF.

This rearrangement joins TRBV7-6 to TRBJ2-3; no definite D call. Germline lookup yields CDR1 SGHVS and CDR2 FNYEAQ. CDR3 length: 12 amino acids. Trimming shortened V by 2 bases and J by 4 bases, and 4 bases separated the two germline ends. The DNA for the CDR3 is TGTGCCAGCAGCTTACTAGCAGATACGCAGTATTTT. Amino acids: CASSLLADTQYF.

This CDR3 is CASSGDSSYEQYF. The CDR3 DNA sequence: TGTGCCAGCAGCGGGGACAGCTCCTACGAGCAGTACTTC. The chain uses TRBV11-2 and TRBJ2-7; TRBD1 matches at 7 bases. The germline gives CDR1 SGHAT, CDR2 FQNNGV. V was clipped by 5 bases and J by 0 bases; unmatched bases: 1. The CDR3 totals 13 residues.

This rearrangement joins TRBV29-1 to TRBJ1-2; TRBD1 matches 7 bases. Losses at the gene ends were 3 bases for V and 2 bases for J; bases not matched to a gene: 0. This CDR3 has 12 residues. The germline V gene has CDR1 SQVTM and CDR2 ANQGSEA. CDR3 bases: TGCAGCGTTGACAGGGGGAACTATGGCTACACCTTC. Protein sequence: CSVDRGNYGYTF.

In its sample, this clone was seen a few times. V is TRBV27 and J is TRBJ2-7; 8 nucleotides line up with TRBD1. The germline V gene encodes CDR1 MNHEY and CDR2 SMNVEV (reference sequence). V was clipped by 10 bases and J by 7 bases; unmatched bases: 3. The CDR3 runs to 10 residues. CDR3 nucleotides: TGTGCCACCGACAGGGGTGAGCAGTACTTC. It translates to CATDRGEQYF.

CDR3 protein: CASSLERNTEAFF. The CDR3 nucleotides are TGTGCCAGCAGCTTAGAAAGGAACACTGAAGCTTTCTTT. The chain is built from TRBV13 and TRBJ1-1; unclear D gene. The germline gives CDR1 PRHDT, CDR2 FYEKMQ (reference sequence). There are 13 residues in the CDR3. Trimming took off 1 base at V and 1 base at J, with 4 bases between the two ends.

The chain recombines TRBV6-6 with TRBJ2-7; D unclear. The length of the CDR3 is 14 residues. V lost 4 bases, J lost 3 bases, and 13 bases lay in between. Per the germline V gene, CDR1 is MNHNY and CDR2 is SVGAGI (reference sequence). The CDR3 coding sequence is TGTGCCAGCAGTTCTACAGCCGCGGTCTACGAGCAGTACTTC. Translation gives CASSSTAAVYEQYF.

The chain couples TRBV11-3 to TRBJ1-2, with D hard to call. The ends were cut back, 1 base at V and 7 bases at J, with 7 bases in the middle. This CDR3 is 12 amino acids long. Germline assignment: CDR1 SGHNT and CDR2 YENEEA. The CDR3: CASSLGWSGYTF. The CDR3 nucleotides are TGTGCCAGCAGCTTAGGGTGGAGTGGCTACACCTTC.

The chain combines TRBV11-3 with TRBJ1-5; TRBD1 is a possible D gene (6 bases). V lost 0 bases and J lost 2, with 8 bases in between. Germline CDR1 reads SGHNT; CDR2 reads YENEEA. The CDR3 runs to 15 residues. The CDR3 sequence: CASSLERQGNQPQHF. Written as DNA, the CDR3 is TGTGCCAGCAGCTTAGAACGACAGGGCAATCAGCCCCAGCATTTT.

The chain uses TRBV27 and TRBJ1-2, with 9 bases matching TRBD1. In germline, CDR1 is MNHEY, CDR2 SMNVEV (reference sequence). This CDR3 has 15 amino acids. Trimming removed 2 bases from V and 4 bases from J; junction bases left unmatched: 5. The chain's CDR3 is CASSLKDRGIYGYTF. The CDR3 region has the DNA TGTGCCAGCAGTTTAAAGGACAGGGGAATCTATGGCTACACCTTC.

The rearrangement links TRBV4-1 to TRBJ2-1, with TRBD2 matching over 8 bases. This CDR3 is 16 amino acids long. The V gene end was trimmed by 0 bases and the J gene end by 0 bases; junction bases not matched to a gene: 1. The V gene's germline CDR1 is MGHRA and CDR2 YSYEKL. For the CDR3, the DNA is TGCGCCAGCAGCCAAGAAAGCGGGAGCTCCTACAATGAGCAGTTCTTC. It encodes CASSQESGSSYNEQFF.

The chain uses TRBV19 and TRBJ2-1; 9 bases agree with TRBD1. The CDR3 runs to 15 residues. Trimming cost V 5 bases and J 7 bases; bases outside gene matches: 9. Looked up from germline, CDR1 is LNHDA and CDR2 is SQIVND (reference sequence). The CDR3 protein is CASSAGTGTGNEQFF. The CDR3 coding sequence is TGTGCCAGTAGTGCCGGGACAGGGACGGGGAATGAGCAGTTCTTC.

This clone was counted a single time. V usage is TRBV29-1 and J usage is TRBJ1-2; 12 nucleotides agree with TRBD1. From germline, CDR1 is SQVTM and CDR2 ANQGSEA. The CDR3 has 13 amino acids. With V trimmed by 7 bases and J by 8 bases, 8 bases remained unmatched. CDR3: CSGTTGTGGGYTF. The CDR3 DNA follows: TGCAGCGGCACTACCGGGACAGGGGGCGGCTACACCTTC. The full variable domain, with the rest looked up from reference TRBV29-1 and TRBJ1-2, is SAVISQKPSRDICQRGTSLTIQCQVDSQVTMMFWYRQQPGQSLTLIATANQGSEATYESGFVIDKFPISRPNLTFSTLTVSNMSPEDSSIYLCSGTTGTGGGYTFGSGTRLTVV.

This clone was seen a single time. This chain uses TRBV4-3 with TRBJ2-4; TRBD2 agrees at 9 bases. The trim removed 0 bases at V and 1 base at J, leaving 4 bases unmatched. The CDR3 runs to 17 residues. CDR1 is LGHNA and CDR2 is YSLEER in the germline V gene. The CDR3 loop reads CASSQDWLAGAKNIQYF. The DNA of the CDR3 is TGCGCCAGCAGCCAAGATTGGCTAGCGGGGGCCAAAAACATTCAGTACTTC.